This T cell receptor beta chain was retrieved from a study of blood T cell repertoires in COVID-19 (dated by TCRdb to between 2020 and 2021). Regarding the research as a whole: Collaborator samples came from the United States, Italy and Spain and covered acute and convalescent phases of COVID-19. The material from the prospective study consisted of cDNA or gDNA derived from T cells, B-cell-depleted T cells, or PBMCs. Deeply sampled blood TCRbeta repertoires from subjects exposed to, actively infected with, or recovered from COVID-19 were included in the dataset. The repertoires were made available in a free public database intended to serve as a resource for research on the immune response to SARS-CoV-2. The samples were drawn from two sources: the first 160 participants of the ongoing ImmuneRACE study, and 1,254 subjects contributed by 6 global collaborators. The sample metadata nearly always contained a de-identified subject ID, COVID-19 status, age in years and sex. Where HLA class I and class II types were available, the types were taken from metadata supplied by the sample provider, not from assay-based typing.

General conclusions and limits of the study: The quantity of clinical and demographic metadata differed by source and by participant and was supplied without curation.

The immunoSEQ Assay, a bias-controlled multiplex PCR, was used to amplify TCRbeta CDR3 regions from genomic DNA. Regarding the original processing steps: The number of nucleated cells in each sample was estimated from the amplification of reference gene primers within the assay. Sequence reads were collapsed and filtered to measure the absolute abundance of every unique TCRbeta CDR3 rearrangement. For each sample, productive Simpson clonality was calculated by taking the square root of Simpson's diversity index across productive rearrangements. TCRdb took over this immuneACCESS table, retaining in-frame rearrangements with V and J assigned. Such tables are incomplete; in checked studies, under half of the missing clones stem from an unresolved V gene, and the remainder is unexplained. V, J and clone size are those of that table, while D and trimming were read from the DNA. The sample table contains more than 95,000 clones; only one count was recorded for over 75% of them. 10% to 15% of the sample belongs to the ten largest clones.

The collaborating institutions used their own protocols to collect whole blood in K2EDTA tubes. For TCRbeta analysis, collaborators shipped samples as frozen whole blood, isolated PBMCs, or DNA extracted from either of those sample types. In regard to this clone: Its antigen is not yet known. No quality values exist for individual bases; no much larger clone is one base distant.

The CDR3 holds 16 amino acids from the cysteine to the phenylalanine. The kept DNA is CDR3 alone, 48 bases in frame from the first base. The CDR1 and CDR2 encoded by the germline V gene are SGHTA and FQGNSA. The V end gives up 1 base and the J end 1 base, leaving 4 bases in the junction not matched to a gene. The TCR sequence derives from a human donor in a cohort sampled during active or convalescent COVID-19. The chain uses TRBV7-2 and TRBJ2-5, with 9 bases aligning to TRBD1. Sample: peripheral blood. The DNA reads TGTGCCAGCAGCTTAGGACCGGGACAGGGCCAAGAGACCCAGTACTTC. The translation is CASSLGPGQGQETQYF.